This T cell receptor (beta chain) was profiled in a study of blood T cell repertoires in COVID-19 (dated by TCRdb to about 2020). Background for the entire study: Samples from collaborators originated in the United States, Italy and Spain and spanned both the acute and convalescent phases of COVID-19. A de-identified subject ID, COVID-19 status, age in years and sex were almost always included in the sample metadata. Subjects who had been exposed to COVID-19, were actively infected with it, or had recovered from it provided the deeply sampled blood TCRbeta repertoires that made up the dataset. A freely available public database, intended as a resource for researchers studying the immune response to SARS-CoV-2, is where the repertoires were released. The material from the prospective study consisted of cDNA or gDNA derived from T cells, B-cell-depleted T cells, or PBMCs. Where available, HLA class I and class II types were taken from metadata supplied by the sample provider and were not determined by assay-based typing. The samples were drawn from two sources: the first 160 participants of the ongoing ImmuneRACE study, and approximately 1,300 subjects contributed by 6 global collaborators.

The immunoSEQ Assay, a bias-controlled multiplex PCR, was used to amplify TCRbeta CDR3 regions from genomic DNA. The authors' analysis ran thus. The number of nucleated cells in each sample was estimated from the amplification of reference gene primers within the assay. Sequence reads were collapsed and filtered to measure the absolute abundance of every unique TCRbeta CDR3 rearrangement. For each sample, productive Simpson clonality was calculated by taking the square root of Simpson's diversity index across productive rearrangements. TCRdb stores this immuneACCESS table with in-frame sequences only. Part of the clones is absent; in the studies checked, under half of the shortfall reflects unresolved V genes, and no reason is known for the rest. That table is the source of V, J and clone size, and D and trimming were worked out from the DNA. The sample profile shows some 200,000 clones; roughly three quarters of them were found once. The top ten clonotypes cover roughly 7.8% of the sample.

This clone has ten or more counts. The antigen this receptor binds is unknown. Base qualities are not at hand, and no much larger clone is one base apart. Paper-wide results and their limitations: How much clinical and demographic metadata was included differed by source and by participant, and the metadata was provided uncurated.

V loses 9 bases at its end and J loses 1 base; junction bases beyond the gene matches: 16. Including the terminal cysteine and phenylalanine, the CDR3 comprises 17 residues. Left in the record is the CDR3 DNA by itself, 51 bases read in frame from the first base. According to the germline V gene (reference sequence), CDR1 reads LNHDA and CDR2 reads SQIVND. Collaborating institutions collected whole blood in K2EDTA tubes following their own protocols. For TCRbeta analysis, collaborators shipped samples as frozen whole blood, isolated PBMCs, or DNA extracted from either of those sample types. Sequencing was carried out using peripheral blood. The origin of this receptor is a woman aged 45-59 years with active or convalescent COVID-19. In this chain, TRBV19 is recombined with TRBJ1-1, with 8 middle bases fitting TRBD1. The CDR3 has the sequence CASAPNRHRGENTEAFF. The base sequence is TGTGCCAGCGCCCCAAACAGACACAGGGGGGAGAACACTGAAGCTTTCTTT.